The rows below give T cell receptor beta chains drawn from one sample of a study of CD8+ T cells in alopecia areata. The protocol was immunoSEQ multiplex PCR, while the TCRdb copy is restricted to in-frame clones and leaves out a portion. The sample records some 170,000 clones, roughly 60% being singletons. Specimen: CD4+ T cells sorted from blood, collected at week 0. The source is a human donor with alopecia areata. CDR3s include the opening cysteine and the closing phenylalanine or tryptophan. The D gene is left open where the match is weak. Some rows have no size entry. The others give once, few or many, or a class for an expanded clone.

D	V	J	size	DNA	CDR3
-	TRBV5-1	TRBJ2-7	few	TGCGCCAGCAGCTTGAGTAGCGAGCAGTACTTC	CASSLSSEQYF
-	TRBV7-2	TRBJ2-2	few	TGTGCCAGCAGCTTATTAGTACTTAACACCGGGGAGCTGTTTTTT	CASSLLVLNTGELFF
-	TRBV30	TRBJ1-1	few	TGTGCCTGGGGACGGATGCGGATGAACACTGAAGCTTTCTTT	CAWGRMRMNTEAFF
TRBD1	TRBV30	TRBJ2-7	-	TGTGCCTGGAGCCTGGGGGACAGACGCTACGAGCAGTACTTC	CAWSLGDRRYEQYF
-	TRBV5-4	TRBJ1-1	-	TGTGCCAGCAGCTACGGGCCGGCGGACACTGAAGCTTTCTTT	CASSYGPADTEAFF
TRBD1	TRBV29-1	TRBJ1-2	few	TGCAGCGTGGGACAGGGCAGGGGCTACACCTTC	CSVGQGRGYTF
-	TRBV19	TRBJ1-1	many	TGTGCCAGTACATCGGGAGGGGTCACTGAAGCTTTCTTT	CASTSGGVTEAFF
TRBD2	TRBV29-1	TRBJ2-3	-	TGCAGCGTTGACACTAGCGGGGGGGCCATGACAGATACGCAGTATTTT	CSVDTSGGAMTDTQYF
TRBD1	TRBV29-1	TRBJ1-2	once	TGCAGCGTTGCCTTATTGGGGACAGGGCCCCATGGCTACACCTTC	CSVALLGTGPHGYTF
-	TRBV7-2	TRBJ2-7	-	TGTGCCAGCAGGGATCAGGGGATGGAGCAGTACTTC	CASRDQGMEQYF
TRBD1	TRBV27	TRBJ1-2	few	TGTGCCAGCAGTTCCGCCGGGACAGGGTATGGCTACACCTTC	CASSSAGTGYGYTF
-	TRBV10-3	TRBJ1-2	once	TGTGCCATCAGTGAGAGTTTCGGAGGGGCCGGCTACACCTTC	CAISESFGGAGYTF
TRBD1	TRBV6-1	TRBJ2-3	-	TGTGCCAGCAGTGAGGGGACAGGGCGAGGGGATACGCAGTATTTT	CASSEGTGRGDTQYF
TRBD2	TRBV7-2	TRBJ2-1	-	TGTGCCAGCAGCGCCGGCGGGGGGTACTTCAATGAGCAGTTCTTC	CASSAGGGYFNEQFF
-	TRBV7-9	TRBJ2-4	-	TGTGCCAGCAGCTTGGGGACAACCAAAAACATTCAGTACTTC	CASSLGTTKNIQYF
TRBD1	TRBV29-1	TRBJ1-4	-	TGCAGCGTTACGATACCGGGACAGGCGAAAAAACTGTTTTTT	CSVTIPGQAKKLFF
TRBD1	TRBV29-1	TRBJ1-2	-	TGCAGCGTGAAGGGGGCCAGGTATGGCTACACCTTC	CSVKGARYGYTF
-	TRBV19	TRBJ1-2	-	TGTGCCAGTAGTATAGAAGGGTACGGGGCCTATGGCTACACCTTC	CASSIEGYGAYGYTF
-	TRBV27	TRBJ2-5	-	TGTGCCAGCAGTTTTGGCAGGGTAGGGGAGACCCAGTACTTC	CASSFGRVGETQYF
-	TRBV9	TRBJ2-3	-	TGTGCCAGCAGCGTATACCCGCTCCTGAGCACAGATACGCAGTATTTT	CASSVYPLLSTDTQYF
-	TRBV1	TRBJ1-1	-	TGCACCAGCAGTTTCCCTGAAGCTTTCTTT	CTSSFPEAFF
TRBD1	TRBV7-9	TRBJ1-1	-	TGTGCCAGCGGTCGGACAGGGGTCAACACTGAAGCTTTCTTT	CASGRTGVNTEAFF
-	TRBV30	TRBJ2-1	-	TGTGCCTGGAGTCGGGGGATTACAGGCAATGAGCAGTTCTTC	CAWSRGITGNEQFF
TRBD1	TRBV6-5	TRBJ2-7	-	TGTGCCAGTTGGGACAGGGGGAACGAGCAGTACTTC	CASWDRGNEQYF
TRBD1	TRBV29-1	TRBJ1-1	-	TGCAGCGTGGAACCCCGACAGGGAGTCACTGAAGCTTTCTTT	CSVEPRQGVTEAFF
-	TRBV10-3	TRBJ2-3	-	TGTGCCATGAGTAGACAGCTATCCCAGGGGGATACGCAGTATTTT	CAMSRQLSQGDTQYF
-	TRBV2	TRBJ2-7	-	TGTGCCAGCAGCTACAGGAGCTCCTACGAGCAGTACTTC	CASSYRSSYEQYF
-	TRBV5-6	TRBJ2-1	-	TGTGCCAGCAGCTTGGCCGGGCACAGGGATGAGCAGTTCTTC	CASSLAGHRDEQFF